This is a list of T cell receptor beta chains from one sample in a study of shared clonotypes between healthy human individuals. Repertoires were generated with immunoSEQ multiplex PCR, while TCRdb's copy carries only in-frame clones and drops some. The sample has 2 million to 2.5 million clones; around 92% are singletons. Material: naive CD4+ T cells from PBMCs. The origin of the receptors is a man aged 18 to 29 in good health. Some clones in this sample may be carry-over from other donors' samples. The conserved cysteine and the conserved F or W are not part of the CDR3 here. Fields, in order: D gene, V gene, CDR3 protein. The D gene is left open where the match is weak.

d_gene: NA; v_gene: TRBV7-8; CDR3aa: ASSLAAGTDYEQY
d_gene: NA; v_gene: TRBV19; CDR3aa: ASRADTQY
d_gene: NA; v_gene: TRBV28; CDR3aa: ASSSPGLNTGELF
d_gene: TRBD2; v_gene: TRBV4-1; CDR3aa: ASSQVAGGSYNEQF
d_gene: TRBD2; v_gene: TRBV30; CDR3aa: AWSPSPSGLPGELF
d_gene: NA; v_gene: TRBV18; CDR3aa: ASSPAGGGYTGELF
d_gene: NA; v_gene: TRBV18; CDR3aa: ASSTTNRITGTEAF
d_gene: TRBD1; v_gene: TRBV7-3; CDR3aa: ASSSWDRGTYGYT
d_gene: TRBD1; v_gene: TRBV4-1; CDR3aa: ASSQGYPGGNYGYT
d_gene: NA; v_gene: TRBV9; CDR3aa: ASSVSTGELF
d_gene: TRBD2; v_gene: TRBV11-2; CDR3aa: ASSRAPTSVDTQY